The rows below give T cell receptor beta chains drawn from one sample of a study of T cells in Graves' hyperthyroidism and ophthalmopathy. MiXCR, applied by TCRdb to the multiplex PCR reads, yields one record per CDR3 protein. This sample has roughly 710,000 distinct CDR3 sequences, with roughly a third found just once. Input material: blood. All receptors come from a woman in her 40s with Graves' hyperthyroidism. CDR3s include the opening cysteine and the closing phenylalanine or tryptophan.

V gene	J gene	CDR3 protein
TRBV6-5	TRBJ1-1	CASSYSTGSNTEAFF
TRBV19	TRBJ2-5	CASTNGGSGETQYF
TRBV5-1	TRBJ1-1	CASSFGQHSGMNTEAFF
TRBV20-1	TRBJ2-1	CSAIAYNEQFF
TRBV6-5	TRBJ2-7	CASSYSRVGGHEQYF
TRBV24-1	TRBJ1-5	CATSDSSLGSNQPQHF
TRBV6-2/TRBV6-3	TRBJ2-7	CASRKKVDLYEQYF
TRBV6-5	TRBJ1-1	CASSYSSLRVKGTEAFF
TRBV29-1	TRBJ2-1	CSVEEGRVGFF
TRBV12-3/TRBV12-4	TRBJ1-5	CASSTGLNQPQHF
TRBV12-3/TRBV12-4	TRBJ1-4	CASSPRTFRGKLFF
TRBV7-6	TRBJ1-3	CASSRPPGQLNSGNTIYF
TRBV3-1	TRBJ2-5	CASSPWITDSPETQYF
TRBV7-9	TRBJ2-3	CASSPQQFSTDTQYF
TRBV7-2	TRBJ1-6	CASSRRGLDSPLHF
TRBV10-2	TRBJ1-5	CASSEFPGITSNQPQHF
TRBV7-2	TRBJ1-5	CASSLGGQGPYSNQPQHF
TRBV14	TRBJ2-2	CASSLPWTANTGELFF
TRBV20-1	TRBJ1-2	CSAPSPASQGPNYGYTF
TRBV20-1	TRBJ2-5	CSARGHEETQYF
TRBV30	TRBJ1-2	CAWSTSNYGYTF
TRBV6-6	TRBJ1-5	CASTTEVNQPQHF
TRBV7-9	TRBJ1-4	CASSRGQPNEKLFF
TRBV4-1	TRBJ1-1	CASGDPGDTIRGAFF
TRBV2	TRBJ2-3	CASSVNSGTDTQYF
TRBV6-5	TRBJ1-1	CASTSRIAEAFF
TRBV7-9	TRBJ1-1	CASSLIMRDTEAFF
TRBV20-1	TRBJ1-5	CSVPYGGQPQHF
TRBV5-1	TRBJ2-7	CASSLPSYEQYF
TRBV19	TRBJ2-5	CASSTTSATGAQYF
TRBV19	TRBJ2-5	CASSPGRFQETQYF
TRBV20-1	TRBJ1-2	CSAESPASYGYTF
TRBV4-1	TRBJ1-3	CASSQERQNTIYF
TRBV10-3	TRBJ2-7	CAIQHSGNYYEQYF
TRBV7-2	TRBJ2-5	CASSLKALQETQYF
TRBV14	TRBJ2-5	CASSQDGASGSYQETQYF
TRBV10-3	TRBJ2-5	CAISSRTAQGAQYF
TRBV10-3	TRBJ1-5	CASMTEFGTGYNQPQHF
TRBV19	TRBJ1-1	CASSPEGYGAGTEAFF
TRBV11-3	TRBJ1-4	CASRRDSPNQKLFF
TRBV2	TRBJ2-2	CASSSLSSPKNTGELFF
TRBV29-1	TRBJ2-5	CSVGRSSAAQETQYF
TRBV19	TRBJ2-2	CASSTGMVPGQLFF
TRBV6-5	TRBJ1-1	CAILKQGMNTEAFF
TRBV7-2	TRBJ1-2	CASSLEGDLANYGYTF
TRBV19	TRBJ2-6	CASSQNRQANVLTF
TRBV29-1	TRBJ2-6	CSSPRGAEISGANVLTF
TRBV10-2	TRBJ1-1	CASSYYDRSEAFF
TRBV10-1	TRBJ2-2	CASSDVSGLATGELFF
TRBV19	TRBJ1-1	CASSIGQQKRGNTEAFF